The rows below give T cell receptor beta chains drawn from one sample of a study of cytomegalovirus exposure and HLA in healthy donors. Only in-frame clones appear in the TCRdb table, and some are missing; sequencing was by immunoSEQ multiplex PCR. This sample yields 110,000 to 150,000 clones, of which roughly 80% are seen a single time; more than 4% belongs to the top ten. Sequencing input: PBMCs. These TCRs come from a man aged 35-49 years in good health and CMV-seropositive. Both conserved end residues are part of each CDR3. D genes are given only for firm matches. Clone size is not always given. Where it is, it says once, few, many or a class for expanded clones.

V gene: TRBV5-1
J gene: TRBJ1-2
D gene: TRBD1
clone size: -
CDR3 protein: CASSRQGYEGYTF
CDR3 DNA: TGCGCCAGCAGCCGACAGGGGTATGAAGGCTACACCTTC

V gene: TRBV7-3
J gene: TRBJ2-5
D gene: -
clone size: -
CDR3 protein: CASSSGLPMGETQYF
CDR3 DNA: TGTGCCAGCAGCTCTGGACTCCCGATGGGGGAGACCCAGTACTTC

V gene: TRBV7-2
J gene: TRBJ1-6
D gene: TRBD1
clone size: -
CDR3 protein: CASSYAGGKNSPLHF
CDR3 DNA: TGTGCCAGCAGCTACGCAGGGGGCAAAAATTCACCCCTCCACTTT

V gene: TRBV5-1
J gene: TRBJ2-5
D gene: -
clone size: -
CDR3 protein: CASRELAQQETQYF
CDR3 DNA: TGCGCCAGCAGAGAGCTCGCCCAACAAGAGACCCAGTACTTC

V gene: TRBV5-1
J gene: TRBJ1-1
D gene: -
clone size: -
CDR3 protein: CASSSQGGTEAFF
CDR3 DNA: TGCGCCAGCAGCTCGCAAGGAGGGACTGAAGCTTTCTTT

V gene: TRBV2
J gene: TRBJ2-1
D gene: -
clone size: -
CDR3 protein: CASSEDSSYNEQFF
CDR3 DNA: TGTGCCAGCAGTGAAGATAGCTCCTACAATGAGCAGTTCTTC

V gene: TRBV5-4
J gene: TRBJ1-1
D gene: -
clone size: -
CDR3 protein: CASSSQGMSTEAFF
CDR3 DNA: TGTGCCAGCAGCTCGCAGGGTATGAGCACTGAAGCTTTCTTT

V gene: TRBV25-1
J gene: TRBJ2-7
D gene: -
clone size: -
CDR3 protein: CASSDTGIPSYEQYF
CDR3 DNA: TGTGCCAGCAGTGATACAGGGATACCCTCCTACGAGCAGTACTTC

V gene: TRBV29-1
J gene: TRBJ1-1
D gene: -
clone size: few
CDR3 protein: CSVEGQVPPEAFF
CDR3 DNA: TGCAGCGTTGAAGGCCAGGTCCCCCCTGAAGCTTTCTTT

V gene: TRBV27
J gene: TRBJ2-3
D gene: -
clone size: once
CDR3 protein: CASSAGVSADTQYF
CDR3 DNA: TGTGCCAGCAGTGCAGGGGTTTCCGCAGATACGCAGTATTTT

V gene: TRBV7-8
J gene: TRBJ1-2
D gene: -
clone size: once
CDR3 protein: CASSPTGVGNYGYTF
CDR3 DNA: TGTGCCAGCAGCCCCACAGGAGTCGGGAACTATGGCTACACCTTC

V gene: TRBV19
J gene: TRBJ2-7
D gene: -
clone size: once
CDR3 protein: CASSRISKGNQNYEQYF
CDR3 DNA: TGTGCCAGTAGTCGGATCTCTAAGGGGAATCAGAACTACGAGCAGTACTTC

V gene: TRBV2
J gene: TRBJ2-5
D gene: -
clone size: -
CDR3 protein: CASSVFVQETQYF
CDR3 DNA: TGTGCCAGCAGTGTATTTGTACAAGAGACCCAGTACTTC

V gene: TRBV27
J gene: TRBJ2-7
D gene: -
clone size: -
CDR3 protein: CASRKQGTYEQYF
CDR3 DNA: TGTGCCAGCCGTAAGCAGGGAACCTACGAGCAGTACTTC

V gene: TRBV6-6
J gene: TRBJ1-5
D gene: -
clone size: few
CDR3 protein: CASSPGVQPQHF
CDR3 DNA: TGTGCCAGCAGTCCCGGGGTGCAGCCCCAGCATTTT

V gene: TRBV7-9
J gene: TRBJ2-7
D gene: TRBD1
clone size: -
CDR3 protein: CASSHQGAGTYEQYF
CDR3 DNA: TGTGCCAGCAGTCACCAGGGGGCCGGGACCTACGAGCAGTACTTC

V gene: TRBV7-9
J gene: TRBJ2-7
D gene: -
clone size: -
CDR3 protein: CASSLHSSYEQYF
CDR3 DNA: TGTGCCAGCAGCTTACACAGCTCCTACGAGCAGTACTTC

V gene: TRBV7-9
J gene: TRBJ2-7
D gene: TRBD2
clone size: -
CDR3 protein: CASSSLGLAVYEQYF
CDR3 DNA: TGTGCCAGCAGCTCCCTAGGACTAGCTGTATACGAGCAGTACTTC

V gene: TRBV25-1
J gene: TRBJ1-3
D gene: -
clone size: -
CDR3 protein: CASQSAGAPNTIYF
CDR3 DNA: TGTGCCAGCCAATCGGCGGGGGCACCGAACACCATATATTTT

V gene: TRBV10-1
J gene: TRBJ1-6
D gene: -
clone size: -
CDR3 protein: CASSSPQEIYNSPLHF
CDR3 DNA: TGCGCCAGCAGTTCGCCTCAGGAAATCTATAATTCACCCCTCCACTTT

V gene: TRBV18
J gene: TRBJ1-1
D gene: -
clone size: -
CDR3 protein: CASSLVRVGSMNTEAFF
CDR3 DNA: TGTGCCAGCTCACTGGTCAGGGTAGGGTCAATGAACACTGAAGCTTTCTTT

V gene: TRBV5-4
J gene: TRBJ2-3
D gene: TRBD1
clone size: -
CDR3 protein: CASSPGQGAVGDTQYF
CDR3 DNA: TGTGCCAGCAGCCCTGGACAGGGGGCAGTGGGTGATACGCAGTATTTT

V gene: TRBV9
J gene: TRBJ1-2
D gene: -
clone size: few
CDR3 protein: CASSVAPRVNYGYTF
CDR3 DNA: TGTGCCAGCAGCGTAGCCCCCAGGGTAAACTATGGCTACACCTTC

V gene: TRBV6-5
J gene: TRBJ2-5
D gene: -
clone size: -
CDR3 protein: CASSRSLGQETQYF
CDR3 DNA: TGTGCCAGCAGTCGATCACTAGGCCAAGAGACCCAGTACTTC

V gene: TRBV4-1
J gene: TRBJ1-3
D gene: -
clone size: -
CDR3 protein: CASSQVGKQGAGNTIYF
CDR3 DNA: TGCGCCAGCAGCCAAGTAGGGAAACAGGGTGCAGGAAACACCATATATTTT

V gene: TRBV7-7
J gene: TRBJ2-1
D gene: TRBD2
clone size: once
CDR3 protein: CASSLSGSSYNEQFF
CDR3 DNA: TGTGCTAGCAGCTTAAGCGGGAGCTCCTACAATGAGCAGTTCTTC

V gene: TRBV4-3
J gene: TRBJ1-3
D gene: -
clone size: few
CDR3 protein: CASSRGQSSGNTIYF
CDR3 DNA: TGCGCCAGCAGCCGAGGACAGAGCTCTGGAAACACCATATATTTT

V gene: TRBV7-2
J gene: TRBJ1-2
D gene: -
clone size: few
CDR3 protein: CASSLHSSNYGYTF
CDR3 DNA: TGTGCCAGCAGCTTACACAGTTCCAACTATGGCTACACCTTC

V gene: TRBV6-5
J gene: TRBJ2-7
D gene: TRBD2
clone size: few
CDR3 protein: CASSYSSGSSYEQYF
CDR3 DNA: TGTGCCAGCAGTTACTCTAGCGGGAGCTCCTACGAGCAGTACTTC

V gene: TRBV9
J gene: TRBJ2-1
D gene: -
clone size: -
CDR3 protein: CASSVAPQDNEQFF
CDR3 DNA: TGTGCCAGCAGCGTAGCTCCACAGGACAATGAGCAGTTCTTC

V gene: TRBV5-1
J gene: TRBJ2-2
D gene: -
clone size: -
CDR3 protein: CASSLATFSNTGELFF
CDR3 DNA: TGCGCCAGCAGCTTGGCCACATTTTCCAACACCGGGGAGCTGTTTTTT

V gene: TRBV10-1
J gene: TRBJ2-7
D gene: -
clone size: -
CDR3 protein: CASSDLSRNPAYEQYF
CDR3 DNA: TGCGCCAGCAGTGACCTCTCTAGGAATCCTGCCTACGAGCAGTACTTC